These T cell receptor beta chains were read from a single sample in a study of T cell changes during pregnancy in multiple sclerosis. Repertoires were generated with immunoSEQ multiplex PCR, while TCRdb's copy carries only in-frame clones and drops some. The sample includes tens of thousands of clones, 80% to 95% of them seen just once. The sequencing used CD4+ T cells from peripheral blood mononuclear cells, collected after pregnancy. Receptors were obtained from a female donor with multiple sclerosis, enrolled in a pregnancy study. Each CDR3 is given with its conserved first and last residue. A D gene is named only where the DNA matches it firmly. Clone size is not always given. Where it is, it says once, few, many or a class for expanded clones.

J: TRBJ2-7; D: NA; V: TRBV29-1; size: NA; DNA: TGCAGCGTTGAAGTTACAGATACCTACGAGCAGTACTTC; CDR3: CSVEVTDTYEQYF
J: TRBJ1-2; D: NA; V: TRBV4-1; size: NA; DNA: TGCGCCAGCAGCCAAGACGGGCAGGGCGGTGGCTACACCTTC; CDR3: CASSQDGQGGGYTF
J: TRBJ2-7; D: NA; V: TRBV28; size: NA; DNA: TGTGCCAGCAATAGTCCGCGGTGGGAGCAGTACTTC; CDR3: CASNSPRWEQYF
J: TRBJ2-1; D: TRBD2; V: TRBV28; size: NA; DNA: TGTGCCAGCAGTCGGACTAGTATCGTGGGCAATGAGCAGTTCTTC; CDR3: CASSRTSIVGNEQFF
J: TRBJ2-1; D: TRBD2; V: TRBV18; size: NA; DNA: TGTGCCAGCTCCCTCACGGACCGGACTAGCGCGTACAATGAGCAGTTCTTC; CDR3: CASSLTDRTSAYNEQFF
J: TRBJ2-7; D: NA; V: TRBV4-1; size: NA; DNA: TGCGCCAGCAGCCAAGCCGGCGGGCGGAGCTCCTACGAGCAGTACTTC; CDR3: CASSQAGGRSSYEQYF
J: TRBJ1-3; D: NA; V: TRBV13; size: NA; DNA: TGTGCCAGCAGCGCAGGAGGGGGGGGCGCTGGAAACACCATATATTTT; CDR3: CASSAGGGGAGNTIYF
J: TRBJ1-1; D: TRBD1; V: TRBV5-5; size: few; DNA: TGTGCCAGCAGCTTTTCGGGACAGGGGGACACTGAAGCTTTCTTT; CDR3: CASSFSGQGDTEAFF
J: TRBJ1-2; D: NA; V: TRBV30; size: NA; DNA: TGTGCCTGGACAGTTAACTATGGCTACACCTTC; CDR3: CAWTVNYGYTF
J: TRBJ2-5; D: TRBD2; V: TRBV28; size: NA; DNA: TGTGCCAGCAGCGAGGCCGGGACTAGCGGGAGGGAACTAAAGACCCAGTACTTC; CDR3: CASSEAGTSGRELKTQYF
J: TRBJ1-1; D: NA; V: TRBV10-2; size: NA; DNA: TGCGCCAGCAGTGAGTCGTTGGGGGGCACTGAAGCTTTCTTT; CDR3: CASSESLGGTEAFF
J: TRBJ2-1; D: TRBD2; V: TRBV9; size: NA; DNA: TGTGCCAGCAGCGTAGGTGCTAGCGGGAGCAGTGAGCAGTTCTTC; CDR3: CASSVGASGSSEQFF
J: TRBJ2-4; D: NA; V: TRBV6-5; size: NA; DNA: TGTGCCAGCAGTTACTCCGGACTCTCCCCCATTCAGTACTTC; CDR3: CASSYSGLSPIQYF
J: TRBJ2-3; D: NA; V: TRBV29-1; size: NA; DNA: TGCAGCGTTGGGGTCGGGCAGGGGCGCACAGATACGCAGTATTTT; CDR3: CSVGVGQGRTDTQYF
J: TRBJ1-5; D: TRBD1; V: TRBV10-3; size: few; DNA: TGTGCCATCAGTACAGGCGGCGGGACAGATCGTCAGCCCCAGCATTTT; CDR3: CAISTGGGTDRQPQHF
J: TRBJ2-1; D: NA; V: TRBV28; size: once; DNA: TGTGCCAGCAGATCCGTGGAGGGTGGGTCCTACAATGAGCAGTTCTTC; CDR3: CASRSVEGGSYNEQFF
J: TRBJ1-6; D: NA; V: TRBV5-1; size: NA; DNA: TGCGCCAGCAGCTTGGAACAGGGTGTACGGTCACCCCTCCACTTT; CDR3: CASSLEQGVRSPLHF
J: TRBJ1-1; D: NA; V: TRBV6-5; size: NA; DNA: TGTGCCAGCAGCAGGAGGGAGGGGACTGAAGCTTTCTTT; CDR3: CASSRREGTEAFF
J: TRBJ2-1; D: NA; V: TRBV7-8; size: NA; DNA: TGTGCCAGCAGCTTAAGGGACAGGCGACTGATAGCGGGAGTCCGGTCTGAGCAGTTCTTC; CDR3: CASSLRDRRLIAGVRSEQFF
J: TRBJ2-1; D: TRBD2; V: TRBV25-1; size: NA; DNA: TGTGCCAGCAGTGACCGGACTAGCGGGAGAGCGAAGCACAATGAGCAGTTCTTC; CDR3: CASSDRTSGRAKHNEQFF
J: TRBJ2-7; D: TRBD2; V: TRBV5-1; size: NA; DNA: TGCGCCAGCAGCTTGGGAGGGCTAGCGGGGACCTACGAGCAGTACTTC; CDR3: CASSLGGLAGTYEQYF
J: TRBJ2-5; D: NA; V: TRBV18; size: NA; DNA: TGTGCCAGCTCACCACCTTCCTTCCAAGAGACCCAGTACTTC; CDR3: CASSPPSFQETQYF
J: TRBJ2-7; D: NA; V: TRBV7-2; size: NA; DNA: TGTGCCAGCAGCCCGACAGGCGTCCAAGCCTACGAGCAGTACTTC; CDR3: CASSPTGVQAYEQYF
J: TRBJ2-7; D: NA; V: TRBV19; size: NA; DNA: TGTGCCAGTAGTATAGATAGAGCCTCCTACGAGCAGTACTTC; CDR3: CASSIDRASYEQYF
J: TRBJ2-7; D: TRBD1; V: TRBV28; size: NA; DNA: TGTGCCAGCATACGGGACAGGGGAGGCGAGCAGTACTTC; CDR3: CASIRDRGGEQYF
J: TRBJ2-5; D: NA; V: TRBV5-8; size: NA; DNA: TGTGCCAGCAGCTTGGGACAGAGACAAGAGACCCAGTACTTC; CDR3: CASSLGQRQETQYF
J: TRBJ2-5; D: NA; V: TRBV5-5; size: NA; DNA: TGTGCCAGCTCCCTTGAGTCGGCTAGTCGAGAGACCCAGTACTTC; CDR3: CASSLESASRETQYF
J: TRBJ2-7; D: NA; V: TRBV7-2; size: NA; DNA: TGTGCCAGCAGCTTAGCGGGGACTCAATACGAGCAGTACTTC; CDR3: CASSLAGTQYEQYF
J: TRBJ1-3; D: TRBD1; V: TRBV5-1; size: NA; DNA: TGCGCCAGCAGCTCCGGACAGGGCGTCTCTGGAAACACCATATATTTT; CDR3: CASSSGQGVSGNTIYF
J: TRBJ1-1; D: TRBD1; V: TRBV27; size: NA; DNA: TGTGCCAGCAGTCCGCAGACAGGGAGGAAAGCTTTCTTT; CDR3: CASSPQTGRKAFF
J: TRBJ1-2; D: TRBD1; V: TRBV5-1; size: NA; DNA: TGCGCCAGCTACAAAACAGGGGCTAACTATGGCTACACCTTC; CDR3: CASYKTGANYGYTF
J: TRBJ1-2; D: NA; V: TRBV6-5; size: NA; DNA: TGTGCCAGCAGTTACTACGGAGTGCCGATGGGCTACACCTTC; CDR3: CASSYYGVPMGYTF
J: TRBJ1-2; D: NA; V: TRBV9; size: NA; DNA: TGTGCCAGCAGCCCACTGGAGGAACGGACTTATGGCTACACCTTC; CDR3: CASSPLEERTYGYTF